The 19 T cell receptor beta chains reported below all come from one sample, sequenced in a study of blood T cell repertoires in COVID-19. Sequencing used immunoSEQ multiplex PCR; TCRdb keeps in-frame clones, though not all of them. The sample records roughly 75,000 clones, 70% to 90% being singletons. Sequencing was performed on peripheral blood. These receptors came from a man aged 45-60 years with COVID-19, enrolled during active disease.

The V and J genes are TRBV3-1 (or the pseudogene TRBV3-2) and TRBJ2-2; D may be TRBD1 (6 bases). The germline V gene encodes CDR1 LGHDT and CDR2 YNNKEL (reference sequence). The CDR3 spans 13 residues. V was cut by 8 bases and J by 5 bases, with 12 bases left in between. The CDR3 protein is CASGGPGTGELFF. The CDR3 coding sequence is TGTGCCAGCGGGGGCCCTGGGACCGGGGAGCTGTTTTTT.

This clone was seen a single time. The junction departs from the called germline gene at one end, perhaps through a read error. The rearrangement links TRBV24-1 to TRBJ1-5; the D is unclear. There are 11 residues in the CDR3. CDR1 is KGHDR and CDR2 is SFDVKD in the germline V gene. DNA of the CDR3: TGTGCCACCAGTGATGGTCAGGCCCAGCATTTT. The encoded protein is CATSDGQAQHF.

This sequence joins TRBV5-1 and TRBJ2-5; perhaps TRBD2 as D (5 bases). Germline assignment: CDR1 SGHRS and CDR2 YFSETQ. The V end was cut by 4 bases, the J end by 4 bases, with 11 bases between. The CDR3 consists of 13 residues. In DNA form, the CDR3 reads TGCGCCAGCAGCCCCGCCCGGGGAGAGACCCAGTACTTC. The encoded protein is CASSPARGETQYF.

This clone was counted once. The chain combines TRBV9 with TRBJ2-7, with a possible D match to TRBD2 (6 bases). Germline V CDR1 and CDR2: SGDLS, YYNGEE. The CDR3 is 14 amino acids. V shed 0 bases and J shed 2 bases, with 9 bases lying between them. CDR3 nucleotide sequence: TGTGCCAGCAGCGTAGGTCGCGGGACCTACGAGCAGTACTTC. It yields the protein CASSVGRGTYEQYF.

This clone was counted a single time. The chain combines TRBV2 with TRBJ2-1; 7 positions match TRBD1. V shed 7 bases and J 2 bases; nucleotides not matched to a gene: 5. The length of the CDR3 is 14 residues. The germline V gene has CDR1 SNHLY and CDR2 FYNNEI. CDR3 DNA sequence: TGTGCCAGCACCGATACAGGGGCCTACAATGAGCAGTTCTTC. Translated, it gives CASTDTGAYNEQFF.

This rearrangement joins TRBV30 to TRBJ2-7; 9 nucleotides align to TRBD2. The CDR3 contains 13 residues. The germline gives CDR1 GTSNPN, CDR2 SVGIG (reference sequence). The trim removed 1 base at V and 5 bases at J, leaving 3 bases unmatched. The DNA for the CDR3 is TGTGCCTGGAGTGGAGCGGGAGGCGACGAGCAGTACTTC. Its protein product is CAWSGAGGDEQYF.

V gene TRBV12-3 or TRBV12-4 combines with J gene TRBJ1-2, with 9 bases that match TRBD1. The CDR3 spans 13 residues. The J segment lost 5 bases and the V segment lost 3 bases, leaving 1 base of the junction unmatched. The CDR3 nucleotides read TGTGCCAGCAGTTTGGGACAGGGATATGGCTACACCTTC. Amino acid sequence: CASSLGQGYGYTF.

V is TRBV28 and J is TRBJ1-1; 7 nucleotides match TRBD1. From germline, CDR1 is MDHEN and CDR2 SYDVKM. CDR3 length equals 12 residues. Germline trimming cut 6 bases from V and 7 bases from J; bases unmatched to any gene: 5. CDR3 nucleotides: TGTGCCAGCAGCACGCAGGGGGGTGAAGCTTTCTTT. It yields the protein CASSTQGGEAFF.

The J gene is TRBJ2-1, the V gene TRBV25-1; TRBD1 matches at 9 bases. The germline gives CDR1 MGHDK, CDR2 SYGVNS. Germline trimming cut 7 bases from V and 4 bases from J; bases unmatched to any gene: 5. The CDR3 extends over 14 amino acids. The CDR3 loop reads CASNLDRGYNEQFF. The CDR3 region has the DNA TGTGCCAGCAATCTGGACAGGGGATACAATGAGCAGTTCTTC.

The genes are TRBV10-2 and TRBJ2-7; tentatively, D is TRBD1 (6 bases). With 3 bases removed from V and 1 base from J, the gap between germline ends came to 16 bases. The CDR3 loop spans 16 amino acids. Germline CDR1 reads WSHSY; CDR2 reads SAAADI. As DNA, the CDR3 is TGCGCCAGCAGTGACCGCAGGGGAGCGACGTCCTACGAGCAGTACTTC. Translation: CASSDRRGATSYEQYF.

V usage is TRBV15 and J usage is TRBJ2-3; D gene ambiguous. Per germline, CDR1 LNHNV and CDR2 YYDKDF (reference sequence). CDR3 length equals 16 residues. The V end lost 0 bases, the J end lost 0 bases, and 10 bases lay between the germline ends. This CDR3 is CATSRDSTHSTDTQYF. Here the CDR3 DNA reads TGTGCCACCAGCAGAGACTCGACACATAGCACAGATACGCAGTATTTT.

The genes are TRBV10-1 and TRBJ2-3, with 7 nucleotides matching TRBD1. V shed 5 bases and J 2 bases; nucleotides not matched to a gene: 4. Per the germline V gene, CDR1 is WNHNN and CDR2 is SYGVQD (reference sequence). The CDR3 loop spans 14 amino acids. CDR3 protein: CASSSGTATDTQYF. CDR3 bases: TGCGCCAGCAGTTCCGGGACAGCCACAGATACGCAGTATTTT.

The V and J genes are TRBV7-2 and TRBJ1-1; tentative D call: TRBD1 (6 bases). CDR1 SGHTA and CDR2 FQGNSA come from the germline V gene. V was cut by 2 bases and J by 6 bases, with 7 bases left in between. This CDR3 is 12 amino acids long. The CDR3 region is CASSLNRAEAFF. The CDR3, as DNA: TGTGCCAGCAGCTTAAACAGGGCTGAAGCTTTCTTT.

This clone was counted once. The CDR3 nucleotides are TGTGCCAGCAGACGTCCAGGGCTAAGCAATCAGCCCCAGCATTTT. This encodes CASRRPGLSNQPQHF. The genes are TRBV28 and TRBJ1-5, with D tentatively TRBD1 (5 bases). CDR3 length: 15 amino acids. Germline CDR1 is MDHEN and CDR2 is SYDVKM. V lost 6 bases and J 1 base, leaving 13 bases between the germline ends.

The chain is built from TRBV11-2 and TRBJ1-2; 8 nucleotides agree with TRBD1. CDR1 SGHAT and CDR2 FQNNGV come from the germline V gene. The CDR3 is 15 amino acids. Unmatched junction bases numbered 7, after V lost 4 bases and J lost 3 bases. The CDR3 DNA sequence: TGTGCCAGCAGCTCCTCCAGGGGGCGGCACTATGGCTACACCTTC. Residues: CASSSSRGRHYGYTF.

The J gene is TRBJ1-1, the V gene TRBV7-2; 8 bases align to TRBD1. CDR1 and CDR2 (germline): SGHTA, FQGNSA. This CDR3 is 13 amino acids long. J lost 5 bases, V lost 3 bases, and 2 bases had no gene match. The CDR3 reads CASSFQGATEAFF. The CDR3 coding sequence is TGTGCCAGCAGCTTTCAGGGGGCGACTGAAGCTTTCTTT.

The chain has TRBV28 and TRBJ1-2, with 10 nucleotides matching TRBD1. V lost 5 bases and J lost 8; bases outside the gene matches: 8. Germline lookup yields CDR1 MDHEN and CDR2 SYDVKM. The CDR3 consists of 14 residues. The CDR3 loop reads CASSPPTGGNGYTF. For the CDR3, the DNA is TGTGCCAGCAGTCCCCCGACAGGGGGCAACGGCTACACCTTC.

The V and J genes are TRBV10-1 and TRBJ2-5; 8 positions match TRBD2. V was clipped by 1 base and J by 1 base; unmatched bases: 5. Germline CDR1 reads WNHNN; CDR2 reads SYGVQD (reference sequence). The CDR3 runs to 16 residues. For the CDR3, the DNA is TGCGCCAGCAGTGAGTGGGGGCGGGAGGTCCAAGAGACCCAGTACTTC. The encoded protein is CASSEWGREVQETQYF.

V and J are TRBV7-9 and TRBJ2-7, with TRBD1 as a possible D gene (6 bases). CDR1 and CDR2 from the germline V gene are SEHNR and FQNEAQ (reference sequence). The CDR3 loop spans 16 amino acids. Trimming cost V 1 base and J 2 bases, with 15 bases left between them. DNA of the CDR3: TGTGCCAGCAGCTTAGTAAGTGGGAGACAGGCCTACGAGCAGTACTTC. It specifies CASSLVSGRQAYEQYF.